Reported below is one TCR beta chain. Its target is unknown. About 100 mL of blood, on average, came from one heparinised draw per donor. Sorting produced populations that all topped 98% purity. This entry belongs to a study of beta chain features in type 1 diabetes. With 0 bases clipped from V and 2 bases from J, the junction kept 15 bases outside the gene matches. The CDR3 consists of 19 residues. The V gene's germline CDR1 is SGDLS and CDR2 YYNGEE. What was sequenced were expressed TCRB transcripts, since all of the isolated RNA had been reverse transcribed. Here immunoSEQ multiplex PCR was the method, and the copy in TCRdb shows in-frame clones only, minus some. The sample lists roughly 220,000 clones, 15% to 20% occurring once. Whole-study results and caveats: Significant though moderate, a shortening of TCRB CDR3s appeared in all four CD4+ subsets of Type 1 diabetes patients. HLA influence on TCRB rearrangement stayed unresolved here. A closer apparent resemblance between naive, central memory and Treg TCRB repertoires was seen in patients than in healthy donors.

The V call is TRBV9, the J call TRBJ2-3, with 7 positions matching TRBD2. This TCR was recovered from a man aged 25 to 40 with type 1 diabetes. Sequencing used naive CD4+ T cells from blood. The DNA for the CDR3 is TGTGCCAGCAGCGTAGAAACCCCTCTAGCGGTTGATCTCACAGATACGCAGTATTTT. Residues: CASSVETPLAVDLTDTQYF.